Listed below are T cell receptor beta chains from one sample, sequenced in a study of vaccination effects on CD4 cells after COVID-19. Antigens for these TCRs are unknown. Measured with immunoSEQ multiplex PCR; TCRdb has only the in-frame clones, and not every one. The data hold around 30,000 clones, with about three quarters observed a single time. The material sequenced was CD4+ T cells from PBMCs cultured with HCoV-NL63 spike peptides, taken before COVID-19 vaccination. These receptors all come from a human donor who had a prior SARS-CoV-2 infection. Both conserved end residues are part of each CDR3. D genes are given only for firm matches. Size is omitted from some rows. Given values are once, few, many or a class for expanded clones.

CASSELWRVNYGYTF,TGTGCCAGCAGTGAATTATGGAGGGTGAACTATGGCTACACCTTC,TRBJ1-2,-,-,TRBV2
CASSQARTGGRGEQYF,TGTGCCAGCAGCCAAGCTAGGACAGGGGGCCGAGGGGAGCAGTACTTC,TRBJ2-7,TRBD1,-,TRBV4-2
CASSPTSVSYNEQFF,TGTGCCAGCAGCCCAACTAGCGTCTCCTACAATGAGCAGTTCTTC,TRBJ2-1,TRBD2,-,TRBV27
CASSQDLADSYSPLHF,TGCGCCAGCAGCCAAGATCTGGCAGATTCTTATTCACCCCTCCACTTT,TRBJ1-6,-,-,TRBV4-1
CASSLVRQGYSYEQYF,TGCGCCAGCAGCTTGGTGCGGCAGGGATACTCCTACGAGCAGTACTTC,TRBJ2-7,-,-,TRBV5-1
CASSERRMNTEAFF,TGTGCCAGCAGTGAAAGACGAATGAACACTGAAGCTTTCTTT,TRBJ1-1,-,few,TRBV2
CASSLRSGGAAEQYF,TGTGCCAGCAGCTTGCGTAGCGGGGGGGCCGCCGAGCAGTACTTC,TRBJ2-7,TRBD2,few,TRBV5-4
CASSQEVGLAFYEQYF,TGTGCCAGCAGCCAAGAGGTCGGACTAGCGTTCTACGAGCAGTACTTC,TRBJ2-7,TRBD2,-,TRBV4-2
CASSLRLAGGMGTQYF,TGTGCCAGCAGCTTAAGACTAGCGGGGGGTATGGGTACGCAGTATTTT,TRBJ2-3,TRBD2,-,TRBV11-1
CASSLGGANPGELFF,TGTGCCAGCAGCTTAGGGGGAGCGAATCCCGGGGAGCTGTTTTTT,TRBJ2-2,-,-,TRBV11-3
CASSLRGRGNQPQHF,TGTGCCAGCAGCCTGAGGGGGCGCGGCAATCAGCCCCAGCATTTT,TRBJ1-5,TRBD1,-,TRBV5-8